The clone carrying this T cell receptor (beta chain) was seen repeatedly, ten times or more. In TCRdb, the 5' RACE reads were re-called with MiXCR into one record per CDR3 protein. The sample holds about 320,000 distinct CDR3 sequences, around 4.5% seen once. V lost 7 bases and J lost 4; bases outside the gene matches: 11. CDR1 and CDR2 from the germline V gene are SGHVS and FQNEAQ. The CDR3 has 15 residues. This specimen comes from a study of T cells after yellow fever vaccination. The TCR comes from a man aged 18 to 30 who received the YFV17D yellow fever vaccine. The sequencing here drew on PBMCs, taken 15 days after the yellow fever booster vaccination. This rearrangement joins TRBV7-8 to TRBJ1-2; 8 nucleotides match TRBD1. CDR3 bases: TGTGCCAGCACCCCTTGGACAGGGCCCTCCTATGGCTACACCTTC. Amino acid sequence: CASTPWTGPSYGYTF.